This T cell receptor (beta chain) derives from a study of Ad26.COV2.S vaccination and SARS-CoV-2 variants. Study-level information: Within the COV1001 Ad26.COV2.S trial arm, the donor was enrolled. The study gave Ad26.COV2.S intramuscularly, once or twice 56 days apart. Study-level results: Across vaccine and placebo recipients, the breadth of non-spike TCRs was similar. While placebo recipients had lower spike-specific TCR breadth, vaccine recipients had more.

Notes on this clone: Antigen: not known.

This CDR3 has 13 residues. Germline V gives CDR1 GTSNPN, CDR2 SVGIG (reference sequence). The V end was cut by 0 bases, the J end by 3 bases, with 9 bases between. Libraries were prepared by immunoSEQ multiplex PCR; TCRdb keeps only in-frame clonotypes and omits some of them. This sample has a few hundred thousand clones, with roughly 90% found just once. Treatment specified: around 19 received Ad26.COV2.S at low or high dose, single or two shots; several received placebo; per-sample allocation not given. Collection of the samples took place on day 63 after the first injection of vaccine or placebo. The chain carries TRBV30 and TRBJ2-7; unclear D gene. The receptor comes from a person aged 18-60 years who received the Ad26.COV2.S COVID-19 vaccine or a placebo. The starting material was peripheral blood, obtained in a trial of Ad26.COV2.S vaccine versus placebo. CDR3: CAWSVAAFYEQYF. In DNA, the CDR3 is TGTGCCTGGAGTGTAGCAGCGTTCTACGAGCAGTACTTC.